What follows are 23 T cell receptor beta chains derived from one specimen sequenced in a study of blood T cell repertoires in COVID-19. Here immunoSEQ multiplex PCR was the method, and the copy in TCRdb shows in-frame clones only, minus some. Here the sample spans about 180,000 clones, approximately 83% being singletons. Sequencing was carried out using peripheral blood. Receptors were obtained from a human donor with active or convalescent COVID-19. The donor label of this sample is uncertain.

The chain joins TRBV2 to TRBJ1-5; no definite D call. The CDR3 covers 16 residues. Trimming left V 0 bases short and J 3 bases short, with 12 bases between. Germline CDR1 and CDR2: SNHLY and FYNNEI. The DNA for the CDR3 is TGTGCCAGCAGTGAAGCGGGGAGCCTTATCAATCAGCCCCAGCATTTT. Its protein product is CASSEAGSLINQPQHF.

CDR3: CASSSRQGRGSPLHF. CDR3 coding DNA: TGTGCCAGCAGCTCACGACAGGGAAGGGGTTCACCCCTCCACTTT. This chain links TRBV7-9 with TRBJ1-6, with TRBD1 matching over 7 bases. J was trimmed by 9 bases and V by 4 bases; bases with no gene match: 9. The CDR3 sequence is 15 residues long. The V gene's germline CDR1 is SEHNR and CDR2 FQNEAQ (reference sequence).

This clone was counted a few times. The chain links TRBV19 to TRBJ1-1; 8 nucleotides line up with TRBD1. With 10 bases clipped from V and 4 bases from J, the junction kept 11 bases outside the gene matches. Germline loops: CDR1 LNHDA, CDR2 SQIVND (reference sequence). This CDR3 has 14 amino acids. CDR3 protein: CATQTGVFGTEAFF. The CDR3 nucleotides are TGTGCCACCCAGACAGGGGTGTTTGGCACTGAAGCTTTCTTT.

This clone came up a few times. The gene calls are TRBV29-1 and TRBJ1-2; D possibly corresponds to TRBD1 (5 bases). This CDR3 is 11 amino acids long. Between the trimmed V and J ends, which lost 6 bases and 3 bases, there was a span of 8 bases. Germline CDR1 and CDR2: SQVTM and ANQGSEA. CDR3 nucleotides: TGCAGCGTGTCGGGGGACTATGGCTACACCTTC. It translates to CSVSGDYGYTF.

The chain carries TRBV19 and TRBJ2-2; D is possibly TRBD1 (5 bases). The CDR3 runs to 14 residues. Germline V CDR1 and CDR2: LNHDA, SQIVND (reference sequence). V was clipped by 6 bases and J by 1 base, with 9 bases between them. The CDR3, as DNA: TGTGCCAGTAGGGATACAGGGAACACCGGGGAGCTGTTTTTT. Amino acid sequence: CASRDTGNTGELFF. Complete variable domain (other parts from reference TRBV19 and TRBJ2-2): DGGITQSPKYLFRKEGQNVTLSCEQNLNHDAMYWYRQDPGQGLRLIYYSQIVNDFQKGDIAEGYSVSREKKESFPLTVTSAQKNPTAFYLCASRDTGNTGELFFGEGSRLTVL.

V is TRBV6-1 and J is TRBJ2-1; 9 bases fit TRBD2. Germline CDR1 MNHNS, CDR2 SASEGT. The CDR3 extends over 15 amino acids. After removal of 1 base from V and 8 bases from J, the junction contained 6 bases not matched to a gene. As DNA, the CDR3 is TGTGCCAGCAGTGAAGTGGGCGGGAGGGGGGATGAGCAGTTCTTC. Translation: CASSEVGGRGDEQFF.

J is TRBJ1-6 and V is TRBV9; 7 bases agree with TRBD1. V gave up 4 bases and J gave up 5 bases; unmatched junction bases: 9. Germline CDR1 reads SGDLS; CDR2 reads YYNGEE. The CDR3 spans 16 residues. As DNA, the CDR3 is TGTGCCAGCAGCTTACACGGGACAGCGAATAATTCACCCCTCCACTTT. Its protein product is CASSLHGTANNSPLHF.

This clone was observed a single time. The CDR3 spells CASSTGLAGGQETQYF. In nucleotides, the CDR3 is TGTGCCAGTAGTACTGGACTAGCGGGGGGCCAAGAGACCCAGTACTTC. This rearrangement joins TRBV19 to TRBJ2-5, with 14 bases identical to TRBD2. Germline CDR1 reads LNHDA; CDR2 reads SQIVND (reference sequence). The CDR3 has 16 amino acids. After removal of 4 bases from V and 1 base from J, the junction contained 2 bases not matched to a gene.

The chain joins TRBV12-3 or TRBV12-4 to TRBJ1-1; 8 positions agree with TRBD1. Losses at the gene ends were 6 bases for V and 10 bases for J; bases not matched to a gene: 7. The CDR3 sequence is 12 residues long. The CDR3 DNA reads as TGTGCCAGCAGAACAGGGGGGCGCGGAGCTTTCTTT. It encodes CASRTGGRGAFF.

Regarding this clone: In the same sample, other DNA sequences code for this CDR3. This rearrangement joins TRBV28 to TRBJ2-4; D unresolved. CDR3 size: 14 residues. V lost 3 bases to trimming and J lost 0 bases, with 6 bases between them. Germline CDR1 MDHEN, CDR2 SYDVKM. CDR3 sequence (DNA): TGTGCCAGCAGTTTTTCTCTAGCCAAAAACATTCAGTACTTC. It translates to CASSFSLAKNIQYF.

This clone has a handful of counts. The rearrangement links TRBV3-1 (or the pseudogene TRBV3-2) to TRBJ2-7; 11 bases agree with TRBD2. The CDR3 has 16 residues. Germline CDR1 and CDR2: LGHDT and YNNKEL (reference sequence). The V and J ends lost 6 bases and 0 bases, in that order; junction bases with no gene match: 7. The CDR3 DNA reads TGTGCCAGCAGACAGCATAGCGGGGGGGACTCCTACGAGCAGTACTTC. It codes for CASRQHSGGDSYEQYF.

The CDR3 loop reads CASSDEKLFF. The CDR3 bases are TGTGCCAGCTCTGATGAAAAACTGTTTTTT. The rearrangement links TRBV2 to TRBJ1-4, with no clear D. V gave up 8 bases and J gave up 6 bases, with 4 bases separating them. The CDR3 extends over 10 amino acids. Germline lookup yields CDR1 SNHLY and CDR2 FYNNEI.

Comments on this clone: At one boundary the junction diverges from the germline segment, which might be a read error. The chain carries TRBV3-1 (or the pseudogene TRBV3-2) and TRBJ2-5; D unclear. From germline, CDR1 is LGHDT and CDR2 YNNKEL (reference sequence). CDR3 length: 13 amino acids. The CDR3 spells CASSPRSSTLTDF. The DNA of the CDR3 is TGTGCCAGCAGCCCCCGATCAAGTACCCTAACGGACTTC.

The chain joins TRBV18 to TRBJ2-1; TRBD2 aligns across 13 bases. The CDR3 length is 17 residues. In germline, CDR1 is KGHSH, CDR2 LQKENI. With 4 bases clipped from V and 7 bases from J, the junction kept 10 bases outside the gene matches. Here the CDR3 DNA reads TGTGCCAGCTCACTTGGGACTAGCGGGATAAGGCGGAATGAGCAGTTCTTC. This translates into CASSLGTSGIRRNEQFF.

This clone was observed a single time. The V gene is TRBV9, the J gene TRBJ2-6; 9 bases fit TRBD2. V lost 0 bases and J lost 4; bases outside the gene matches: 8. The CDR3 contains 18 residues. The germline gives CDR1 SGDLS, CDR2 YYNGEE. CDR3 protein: CASSVGGGLALGANVLTF. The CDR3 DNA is TGTGCCAGCAGCGTAGGGGGAGGACTAGCGTTAGGGGCCAACGTCCTGACTTTC. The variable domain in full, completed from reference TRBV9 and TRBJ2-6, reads DSGVTQTPKHLITATGQRVTLRCSPRSGDLSVYWYQQSLDQGLQFLIQYYNGEERAKGNILERFSAQQFPDLHSELNLSSLELGDSALYFCASSVGGGLALGANVLTFGAGSRLTVL.

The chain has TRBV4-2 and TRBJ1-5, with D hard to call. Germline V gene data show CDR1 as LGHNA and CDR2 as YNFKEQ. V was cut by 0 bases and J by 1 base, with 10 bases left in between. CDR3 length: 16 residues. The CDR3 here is CASSQDLPGSNQPQHF. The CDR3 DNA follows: TGTGCCAGCAGCCAAGATTTACCGGGAAGCAATCAGCCCCAGCATTTT.

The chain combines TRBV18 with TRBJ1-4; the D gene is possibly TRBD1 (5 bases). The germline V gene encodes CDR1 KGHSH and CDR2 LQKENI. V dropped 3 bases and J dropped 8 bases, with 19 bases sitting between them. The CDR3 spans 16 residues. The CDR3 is CASSPLAPGFGEKLFF. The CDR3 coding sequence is TGTGCCAGCTCACCCCTGGCCCCAGGGTTTGGGGAAAAACTGTTTTTT. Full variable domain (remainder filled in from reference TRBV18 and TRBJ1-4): NAGVMQNPRHLVRRRGQEARLRCSPMKGHSHVYWYRQLPEEGLKFMVYLQKENIIDESGMPKERFSAEFPKEGPSILRIQQVVRGDSAAYFCASSPLAPGFGEKLFFGSGTQLSVL.

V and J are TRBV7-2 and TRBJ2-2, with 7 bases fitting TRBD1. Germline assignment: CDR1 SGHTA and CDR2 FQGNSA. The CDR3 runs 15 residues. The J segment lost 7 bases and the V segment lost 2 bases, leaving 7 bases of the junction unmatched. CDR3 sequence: CASSLTGQIVGELFF. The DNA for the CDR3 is TGTGCCAGCAGCTTAACGGGACAGATAGTCGGGGAGCTGTTTTTT. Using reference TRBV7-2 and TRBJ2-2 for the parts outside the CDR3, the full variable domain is GAGVSQSPSNKVTEKGKDVELRCDPISGHTALYWYRQSLGQGLEFLIYFQGNSAPDKSGLPSDRFSAERTGGSVSTLTIQRTQQEDSAVYLCASSLTGQIVGELFFGEGSRLTVL.

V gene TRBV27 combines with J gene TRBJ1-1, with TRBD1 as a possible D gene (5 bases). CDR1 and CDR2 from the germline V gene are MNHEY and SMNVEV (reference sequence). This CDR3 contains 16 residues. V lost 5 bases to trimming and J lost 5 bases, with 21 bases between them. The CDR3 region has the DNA TGTGCCAGCAGTCCCTGGGGGTGGGCGGGGAGAACTGAAGCTTTCTTT. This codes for CASSPWGWAGRTEAFF.

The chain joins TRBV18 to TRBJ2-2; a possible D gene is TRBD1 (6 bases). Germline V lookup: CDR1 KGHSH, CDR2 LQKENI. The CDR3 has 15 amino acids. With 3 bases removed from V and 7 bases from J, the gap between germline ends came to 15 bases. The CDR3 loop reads CASSPGSGGHGELFF. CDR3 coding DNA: TGTGCCAGCTCACCTGGAAGTGGGGGCCACGGGGAGCTGTTTTTT.

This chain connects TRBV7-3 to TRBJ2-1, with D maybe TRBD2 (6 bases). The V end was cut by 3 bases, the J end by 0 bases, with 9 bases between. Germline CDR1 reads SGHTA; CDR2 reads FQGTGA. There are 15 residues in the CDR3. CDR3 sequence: CASSFRRGSYNEQFF. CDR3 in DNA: TGTGCCAGCAGCTTCCGGCGGGGCTCCTACAATGAGCAGTTCTTC.

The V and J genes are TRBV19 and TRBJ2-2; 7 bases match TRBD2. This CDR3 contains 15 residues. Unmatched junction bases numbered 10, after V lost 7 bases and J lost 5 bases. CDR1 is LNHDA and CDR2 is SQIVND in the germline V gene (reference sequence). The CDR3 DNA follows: TGTGCCAGTACCATGGGGGGGATTTGGACCGGGGAGCTGTTTTTT. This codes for CASTMGGIWTGELFF.

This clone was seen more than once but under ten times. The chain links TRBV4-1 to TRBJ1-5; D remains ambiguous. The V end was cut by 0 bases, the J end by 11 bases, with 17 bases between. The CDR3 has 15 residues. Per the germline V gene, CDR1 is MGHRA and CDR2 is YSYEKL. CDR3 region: CASSQDRGQWLAQHF. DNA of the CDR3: TGCGCCAGCAGCCAAGATAGAGGGCAGTGGTTGGCCCAGCATTTT.